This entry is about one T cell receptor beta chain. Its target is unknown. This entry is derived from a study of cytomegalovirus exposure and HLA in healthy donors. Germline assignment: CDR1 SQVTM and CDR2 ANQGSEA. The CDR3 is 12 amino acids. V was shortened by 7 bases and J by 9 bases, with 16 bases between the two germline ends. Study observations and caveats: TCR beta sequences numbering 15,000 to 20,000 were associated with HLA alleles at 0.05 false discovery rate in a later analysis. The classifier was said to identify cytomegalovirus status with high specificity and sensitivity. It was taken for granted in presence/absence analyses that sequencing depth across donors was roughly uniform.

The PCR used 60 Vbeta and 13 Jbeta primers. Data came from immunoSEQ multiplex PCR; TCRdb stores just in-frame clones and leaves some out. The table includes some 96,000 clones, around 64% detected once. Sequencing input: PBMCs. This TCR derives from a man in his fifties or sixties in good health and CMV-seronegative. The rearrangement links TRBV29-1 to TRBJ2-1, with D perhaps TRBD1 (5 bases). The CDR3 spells CSAIGVKREQFF. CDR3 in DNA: TGCAGCGCCATAGGGGTGAAGCGTGAGCAGTTCTTC.